These T cell receptor beta chains were read from a single sample in a study of blood T cell repertoires in COVID-19. Assay used: immunoSEQ multiplex PCR; TCRdb lists only in-frame clones, some missing. This table has approximately 450,000 clones, roughly 91% appearing once. The sequenced sample was peripheral blood. All receptors derive from a woman aged 25 to 45 with acute or convalescent COVID-19. The CDR3 runs from the conserved cysteine through the conserved F or W.

CDR3aa | j_gene | v_gene
CASSVGPGGSNYGYTF | TRBJ1-2 | TRBV9
CASSLPYTTSGGLSYEQYF | TRBJ2-7 | TRBV7-9
CASSGDRTYEQYF | TRBJ2-7 | TRBV5-4
CASSHFGVPSYNEQFF | TRBJ2-1 | TRBV28
CASSILEGPNTGELFF | TRBJ2-2 | TRBV19
CAYRWAAYNEQFF | TRBJ2-1 | TRBV21-1
CASSIDPGLAGADTQYF | TRBJ2-3 | TRBV19
CASSLSLGQTNYEQYF | TRBJ2-7 | TRBV13
CSVRQGKSYEQYF | TRBJ2-7 | TRBV29-1
CASSPGVGETQYF | TRBJ2-5 | TRBV12-3/TRBV12-4
CASSLGGTVIEQYF | TRBJ2-7 | TRBV6-6
CASSLVEGLGIQYF | TRBJ2-4 | TRBV5-1
CASRRGGRQGSGGYTF | TRBJ1-2 | TRBV2
CASSATGGADTQYF | TRBJ2-3 | TRBV7-3
CATSDWDSGGNEQFF | TRBJ2-1 | TRBV24-1
CASSFTPGQGTEAFF | TRBJ1-1 | TRBV5-1
CASRQNQETQYF | TRBJ2-5 | TRBV28
CASSLPGTEAFF | TRBJ1-1 | TRBV27
CASSADRVNLADTQYF | TRBJ2-3 | TRBV2
CASSFFRVNTEAFF | TRBJ1-1 | TRBV7-2
CATSRDRDTNEQFF | TRBJ2-1 | TRBV15
CASSNRGSMNTEAFF | TRBJ1-1 | TRBV19
CASSYNSGYYGYTF | TRBJ1-2 | TRBV6-6
CASSQLTGLTGELFF | TRBJ2-2 | TRBV5-1
CASNLDRGPSEQYF | TRBJ2-7 | TRBV6-5
CATSIRFPDTQYF | TRBJ2-3 | TRBV24-1
CASSAGQGASQPQHF | TRBJ1-5 | TRBV7-8
CASSATRGTEAFF | TRBJ1-1 | TRBV6-5
CASSLGQTSGNTIYF | TRBJ1-3 | TRBV5-1
CASSMRDRGNGNEQFF | TRBJ2-1 | TRBV19
CASSVVGQSNSPLHF | TRBJ1-6 | TRBV9
CASSEWSRLAGGATQYF | TRBJ2-3 | TRBV2
CASSSGGGTDTQYF | TRBJ2-3 | TRBV19
CASSQVTGGFGEKLFF | TRBJ1-4 | TRBV4-1
CASSEPFRGALSYEQYF | TRBJ2-7 | TRBV6-1
CASSIGTSGAYEQYF | TRBJ2-7 | TRBV5-4
CASSTTGGYTF | TRBJ1-2 | TRBV28
CASRKRGFKDEKLFF | TRBJ1-4 | TRBV21-1
CASSLLGSQETQYF | TRBJ2-5 | TRBV27
CAWDHSSPLGALNSPLHF | TRBJ1-6 | TRBV30
CASTPWGDYGYTF | TRBJ1-2 | TRBV12-3/TRBV12-4
CASSQPGISTDTQYF | TRBJ2-3 | TRBV3-1/TRBV3-2
CASGSLGGQGEFF | TRBJ2-1 | TRBV12-5
CASIDSRNEKLFF | TRBJ1-4 | TRBV6-4
CASSQITSGVETQYF | TRBJ2-5 | TRBV4-1
CASSQEYPVDTEAFF | TRBJ1-1 | TRBV4-1
CASSQATSGGAYNEQFF | TRBJ2-1 | TRBV4-2
CASSYVGDRGQGYTF | TRBJ1-2 | TRBV6-5
CAIGTSRTDTQYF | TRBJ2-3 | TRBV10-3
CATKVGTSGGWQYF | TRBJ2-7 | TRBV2
CASNGGQQETQYF | TRBJ2-5 | TRBV6-5
CASSQLSFNSYEQYF | TRBJ2-7 | TRBV4-1
CASLRVGGYGYTF | TRBJ1-2 | TRBV7-9
CASMGTGSYGYTF | TRBJ1-2 | TRBV28
CASRELTSGGLNTGELFF | TRBJ2-2 | TRBV19
CASSLLEETQYF | TRBJ2-5 | TRBV12-3/TRBV12-4